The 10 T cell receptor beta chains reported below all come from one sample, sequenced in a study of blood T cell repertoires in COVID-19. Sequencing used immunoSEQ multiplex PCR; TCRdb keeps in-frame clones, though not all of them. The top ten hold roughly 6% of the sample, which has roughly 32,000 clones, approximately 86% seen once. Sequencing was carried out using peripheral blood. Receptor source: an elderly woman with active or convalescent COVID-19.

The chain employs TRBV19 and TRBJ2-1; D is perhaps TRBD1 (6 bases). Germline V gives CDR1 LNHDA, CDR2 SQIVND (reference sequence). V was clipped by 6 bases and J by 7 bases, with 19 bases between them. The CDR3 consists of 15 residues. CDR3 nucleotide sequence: TGTGCCAGTAGAAGTTCAGGGGAAGGGCTGAATGAGCAGTTCTTC. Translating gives CASRSSGEGLNEQFF.

In nucleotides, the CDR3 is TGTGCCAGTACCGCCCAGGGACTCTATGGCTACACCTTC. Residues: CASTAQGLYGYTF. The chain uses TRBV19 and TRBJ1-2; tentatively, D is TRBD1 (5 bases). The CDR3 covers 13 residues. The germline V gene encodes CDR1 LNHDA and CDR2 SQIVND (reference sequence). V lost 7 bases and J 4 bases, leaving 13 bases between the germline ends.

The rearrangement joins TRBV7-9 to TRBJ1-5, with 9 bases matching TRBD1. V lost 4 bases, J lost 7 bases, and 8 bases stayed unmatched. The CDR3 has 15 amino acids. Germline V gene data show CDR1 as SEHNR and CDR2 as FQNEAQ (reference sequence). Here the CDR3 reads CASSSFRDREQPQHF. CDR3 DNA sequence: TGTGCCAGCAGCTCCTTTAGGGACAGGGAACAGCCCCAGCATTTT.

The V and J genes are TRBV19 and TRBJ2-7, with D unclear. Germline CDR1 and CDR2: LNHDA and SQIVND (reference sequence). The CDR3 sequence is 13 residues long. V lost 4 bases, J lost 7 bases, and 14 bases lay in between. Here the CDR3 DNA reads TGTGCCAGTAGTACCCGAGGCCCTGGGGAGCAGTACTTC. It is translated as CASSTRGPGEQYF.

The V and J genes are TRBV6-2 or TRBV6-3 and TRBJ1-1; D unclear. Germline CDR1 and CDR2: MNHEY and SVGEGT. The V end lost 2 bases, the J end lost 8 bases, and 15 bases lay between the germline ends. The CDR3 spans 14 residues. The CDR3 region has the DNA TGTGCCAGCAGTTACAGGGCTTCGGGGTGGGAAGCTTTCTTT. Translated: CASSYRASGWEAFF.

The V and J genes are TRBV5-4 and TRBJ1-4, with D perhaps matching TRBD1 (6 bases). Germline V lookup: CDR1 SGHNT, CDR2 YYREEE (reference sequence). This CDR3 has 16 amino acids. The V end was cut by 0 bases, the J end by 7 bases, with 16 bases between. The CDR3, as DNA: TGTGCCAGCAGCTTGGGGACAAGGGGGACATCTGAAAAACTGTTTTTT. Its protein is CASSLGTRGTSEKLFF.

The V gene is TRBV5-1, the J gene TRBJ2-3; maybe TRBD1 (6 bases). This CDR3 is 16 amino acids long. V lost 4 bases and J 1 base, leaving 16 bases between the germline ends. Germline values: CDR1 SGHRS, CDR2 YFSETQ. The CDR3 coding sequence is TGCGCCAGCAGCCGTGAACCGGGACATGGCACAGATACGCAGTATTTT. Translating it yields CASSREPGHGTDTQYF.

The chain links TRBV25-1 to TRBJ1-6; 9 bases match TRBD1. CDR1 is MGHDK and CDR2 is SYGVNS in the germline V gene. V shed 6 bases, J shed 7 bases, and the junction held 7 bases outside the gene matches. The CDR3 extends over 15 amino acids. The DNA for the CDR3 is TGTGCCAGCAGAGACCGAGGGACAGGGAATTCACCCCTCCACTTT. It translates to CASRDRGTGNSPLHF. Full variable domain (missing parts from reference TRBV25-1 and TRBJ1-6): EADIYQTPRYLVIGTGKKITLECSQTMGHDKMYWYQQDPGMELHLIHYSYGVNSTEKGDLSSESTVSRIRTEHFPLTLESARPSHTSQYLCASRDRGTGNSPLHFGNGTRLTVT.

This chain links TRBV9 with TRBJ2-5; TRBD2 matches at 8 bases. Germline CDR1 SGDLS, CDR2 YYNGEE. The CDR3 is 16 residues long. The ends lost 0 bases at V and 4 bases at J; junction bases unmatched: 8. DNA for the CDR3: TGTGCCAGCAGCGTAGCTCCCGGGACTAGGATAGAGACCCAGTACTTC. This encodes CASSVAPGTRIETQYF.

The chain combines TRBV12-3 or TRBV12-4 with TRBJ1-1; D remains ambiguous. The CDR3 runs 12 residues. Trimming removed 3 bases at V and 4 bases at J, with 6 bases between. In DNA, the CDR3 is TGTGCCAGCAGTTTTGGAGGCACTGAAGCTTTCTTT. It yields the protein CASSFGGTEAFF.